One sample yielded the 4 T cell receptor beta chains listed below, sequenced in a study of T cell responses to AZD1222 COVID-19 vaccine. TCRdb keeps only in-frame clones here, not all; method: immunoSEQ multiplex PCR. The sample lists 130,000 or so clones, approximately 93% occurring once. The sequencing used peripheral blood, collected on day 0 of MenACWY control vaccination. These receptors were taken from an adult in good health.

The table lists this clone with a count of one. The chain couples TRBV25-1 to TRBJ2-7, with 13 bases aligning to TRBD2. V gave up 4 bases and J gave up 1 base; unmatched junction bases: 7. The CDR3 is 17 amino acids. Germline CDR1 and CDR2: MGHDK and SYGVNS. The CDR3 DNA reads as TGTGCCAGCAGTGTGGGGACTAGCGGGACTACATCCTACGAGCAGTACTTC. It is translated as CASSVGTSGTTSYEQYF.

CDR3 loop: CASSLSMRGGSYNEQFF. CDR3 bases: TGTGCCAGCAGTTTATCGATGCGGGGGGGTTCCTACAATGAGCAGTTCTTC. V and J are TRBV27 and TRBJ2-1; 9 nucleotides match TRBD2. The CDR3 runs 17 residues. CDR1 and CDR2 (germline): MNHEY, SMNVEV (reference sequence). The V gene end was trimmed by 0 bases and the J gene end by 1 base; junction bases not matched to a gene: 4.

The chain recombines TRBV27 with TRBJ2-7; TRBD1 aligns across 11 bases. Unmatched junction bases numbered 9, after V lost 7 bases and J lost 7 bases. This CDR3 has 14 residues. Germline V gene data show CDR1 as MNHEY and CDR2 as SMNVEV (reference sequence). The CDR3 spells CASTKDRGPGEQYF. Written as DNA, the CDR3 is TGTGCCAGCACCAAGGACAGGGGGCCTGGAGAGCAGTACTTC.

The chain has TRBV4-2 and TRBJ1-2, with no clear D. CDR3 length: 13 residues. Between the trimmed V and J ends, which lost 0 bases and 4 bases, there was a span of 6 bases. Germline V gene lookup returns CDR1 LGHNA and CDR2 YNFKEQ. The CDR3 reads CASSQEHSYGYTF. The CDR3 coding sequence is TGTGCCAGCAGCCAAGAGCACAGCTATGGCTACACCTTC.